This is a list of T cell receptor beta chains from one sample in a study of molecular identifiers for immune sequencing clone quantification. MiXCR was run by TCRdb on the PCR reads, yielding one entry per CDR3 protein. The sample lists about 500,000 distinct CDR3 sequences; around 23% were seen once. The specimen sequenced was naive CD8+ T cells from blood, with Jurkat cell RNA spiked in. Source of these receptors: a human donor in good health. Some libraries in this study had Jurkat cell RNA spiked in. The conserved cysteine and the conserved F or W are not part of the CDR3 here.

J gene	V gene	CDR3 protein
TRBJ2-7	TRBV30	AWTAGGSYEQY
TRBJ2-2	TRBV15	ATSRDNRVVGELF
TRBJ2-7	TRBV7-9	ASSPTGAPGGSYEQY
TRBJ1-1	TRBV12-3/TRBV12-4	ASQPNPNTEAF
TRBJ2-3	TRBV4-3	ASSQEGLAGRDTQY
TRBJ2-1	TRBV3-2	ARERGTPWDRGHEQF
TRBJ2-5	TRBV18	ASSPRGQVQETQY
TRBJ2-7	TRBV4-1	ASSPKLTGGYEQY
TRBJ2-3	TRBV20-1	SAWTSESTDTQY
TRBJ1-1	TRBV4-1	ASSHGHKDTEAF
TRBJ1-2	TRBV27	ASSLQSTNYGYT
TRBJ2-7	TRBV4-1	ASSQVSRGLV
TRBJ2-1	TRBV7-2	ASSLDAGYEQF
TRBJ2-7	TRBV2	ASSWTPSSYEQY
TRBJ1-3	TRBV4-3	ASSQDLQGVSGNTIY
TRBJ2-7	TRBV6-1	ASSGQLAGVYEQY
TRBJ2-3	TRBV9	ASSGGTSTDTQY
TRBJ2-7	TRBV2	ASSVDGTGVPEQY
TRBJ1-4	TRBV7-9	ASSLTAGRINEKLF
TRBJ2-5	TRBV12-3/TRBV12-4	ASSRGQGNLETQY
TRBJ2-3	TRBV6-5	ARAPYRRGIDTQY
TRBJ2-3	TRBV5-4	ASSLGYSSTDTQY
TRBJ2-3	TRBV2	AKKKVTDTQY
TRBJ1-4	TRBV13	ASSSDRDRGKWTNEKLF
TRBJ1-1	TRBV6-2/TRBV6-3	ASSYSPGQGAWNTEAF
TRBJ2-1	TRBV7-6	ASSYGSYGNNEQF
TRBJ2-5	TRBV5-6	ASSLIYTQETQY
TRBJ2-1	TRBV9	ASSPRIGSSYNEQF
TRBJ1-5	TRBV24-1	ATSVSGDNPPQH
TRBJ1-1	TRBV27	ASSPRPLGAEAF
TRBJ1-1	TRBV7-6	ASSLFRSQGMNTEAF
TRBJ2-7	TRBV29-1	SVVSREQY